The clone carrying this T cell receptor (beta chain) was seen ten or more times. No antigen is known for it. Germline CDR1 and CDR2: MGHDK and SYGVNS. The CDR3 contains 15 residues. The V end lost 3 bases, the J end lost 5 bases, and 14 bases lay between the germline ends. Time point described: newly diagnosed GD, antithyroid drugs for less than 3 months. TCR sequences were obtained from RNA taken from PBMCs. This entry comes from a study of regulatory T cells in long-lasting Graves disease. Study observations and caveats: Favoring TRBV28, TRBJ1-2 and TRBJ2-5 was a feature seen in persistent disease.

TCR beta libraries were built with iRepertoire HTBI primers and Arm-PCR of CDR3 regions. TCRdb re-derived calls from the multiplex PCR reads in MiXCR, one entry per CDR3 protein. The data show more than 450,000 distinct CDR3 sequences, with around 12% seen just once and more than 8% held by the top ten. This sample was also put to use in a study of T cells in Graves' hyperthyroidism and ophthalmopathy. That paper states: Any patient presenting with uncontrolled infection, other autoimmune disease, pregnancy or lactation was left out. With the HTBI primer set, the TCR CDR3 went through a first round of RT-PCR.

This chain uses TRBV25-1 with TRBJ2-1; a weak D match, TRBD2 (5 bases). The receptor was isolated from a woman in her thirties with Graves disease. This specimen was peripheral blood mononuclear cells (PBMCs), taken at new diagnosis, from a patient treated with antithyroid drugs. DNA of the CDR3: TGTGCCAGCAGTGACCCGGGAACGGGAAACAATGAGCAGTTCTTC. Translating it yields CASSDPGTGNNEQFF.